These T cell receptor beta chains were read from a single sample in a study of early T cells in non-severe SARS-CoV-2 infection. TCRdb reprocessed the 5' RACE reads with MiXCR, giving one entry per CDR3 protein. The data show 84,000 or so distinct CDR3 sequences, 13% to 15% seen once. Sequences were obtained from whole blood. The receptors were sampled from an adult who was a healthcare worker with PCR-confirmed SARS-CoV-2 infection or an uninfected control (not recorded which). CDR3s include the opening cysteine and the closing phenylalanine or tryptophan. D genes are given only for firm matches. Only part of the rows carry a size: once, few, many, or a class if the clone is expanded.

j_gene | v_gene | d_gene | abundance | CDR3nt | CDR3aa
TRBJ2-3 | TRBV12-3/TRBV12-4 | NA | few | TGTGCCAGCAGCCTTACCCGCACAGATACGCAGTATTTT | CASSLTRTDTQYF
TRBJ1-4 | TRBV27 | NA | NA | TGTGCCAGCAGTTTATCTCCCAGGGGCAGGAATGAAAAACTGTTTTTT | CASSLSPRGRNEKLFF
TRBJ1-6 | TRBV20-1 | TRBD1 | few | TGCAGTGCTAGTCCCCTCGGAGCAGGGGGAAATTCACCCCTCCACTTT | CSASPLGAGGNSPLHF
TRBJ2-1 | TRBV3-1 | NA | few | TGTGCCAGCAGCCAAGCTAGCAAAAGCTCCTACAATGAGCAGTTCTTC | CASSQASKSSYNEQFF
TRBJ2-7 | TRBV28 | NA | few | TGTGCCAGCAGTTCGGGGTGGGCCCTCCGGGGGTCCCCGGACGAGCAGTACTTC | CASSSGWALRGSPDEQYF
TRBJ2-7 | TRBV2 | TRBD1 | few | TGTGCCAGCAGTGAAGCGAAGAGACAGGGCGTCGAGCAGTACTTC | CASSEAKRQGVEQYF
TRBJ2-5 | TRBV11-2 | NA | NA | TGTGCCAGCAGCAATAGCGGAAAGACCCAGTACTTC | CASSNSGKTQYF
TRBJ2-7 | TRBV6-6 | TRBD2 | NA | TGTGCCAGCACCGAGGGACTAGCTTACTCCTACGAGCAGTACTTC | CASTEGLAYSYEQYF
TRBJ2-1 | TRBV20-1 | TRBD2 | few | TGCAGTGCTAGACGCGGGGGGGCTAACAATGAGCAGTTCTTC | CSARRGGANNEQFF
TRBJ1-2 | TRBV2 | NA | NA | TGTGCCAGCAGTGAGAGGGGAAACTATGGCTACACCTTC | CASSERGNYGYTF
TRBJ2-7 | TRBV6-5 | NA | few | TGTGCCAGCAGTTACGGATGGGCGACGAGCTACGAGCAGTACTTC | CASSYGWATSYEQYF
TRBJ1-1 | TRBV29-1 | NA | NA | TGCAGCGTTACTCAAAAAGGTGGAACTGAAGCTTTCTTT | CSVTQKGGTEAFF
TRBJ1-2 | TRBV14 | NA | NA | TGTGCCAGCAGCCAAGGGACCTATGGCTACACCTTC | CASSQGTYGYTF
TRBJ2-7 | TRBV7-2 | NA | many | TGTGCCAGCAGCTTGAACTACGAGCAGTACTTC | CASSLNYEQYF
TRBJ2-3 | TRBV28 | TRBD2 | NA | TGTGCCAGCAGAAGCGGGGGTATCACAGATACGCAGTATTTT | CASRSGGITDTQYF
TRBJ1-5 | TRBV4-1 | NA | few | TGCGCCAGCAGCCAAGATGAAGGGAGAAGGCAGCCCCAGCATTTT | CASSQDEGRRQPQHF
TRBJ1-1 | TRBV7-6 | NA | NA | TGTGCCAGCAGCTTATGGGGCACTGAAGCTTTCTTT | CASSLWGTEAFF
TRBJ2-7 | TRBV14 | TRBD1 | NA | TGTGCCAGCAGCCAGCCAGGGGGCCGCTACGAGCAGTACTTC | CASSQPGGRYEQYF
TRBJ1-1 | TRBV25-1 | NA | NA | TGTGCCAGCACTCTGGGGGGCACTGAAGCTTTCTTT | CASTLGGTEAFF
TRBJ2-7 | TRBV5-1 | NA | NA | TGCGCCAGCAGCGACGGGGGCTCTGGGTACGAGCAGTACTTC | CASSDGGSGYEQYF
TRBJ1-5 | TRBV12-3/TRBV12-4 | NA | few | TGTGCCAGCAGCATACAGGGAATTAGCAATCAGCCCCAGCATTTT | CASSIQGISNQPQHF
TRBJ1-2 | TRBV29-1 | TRBD1 | many | TGCAGCGTGGCCGACAGGGTTCTCGGCTACACCTTC | CSVADRVLGYTF
TRBJ2-1 | TRBV30 | NA | few | TGTGCCTGGGGGCAGGGTTACAATGAGCAGTTCTTC | CAWGQGYNEQFF
TRBJ1-1 | TRBV5-1 | NA | few | TGCGCCAGCAGCTTGGCAGGGAATATAAACACTGAAGCTTTCTTT | CASSLAGNINTEAFF
TRBJ2-6 | TRBV7-8 | NA | NA | TGTGCCAGCAGCTTGACGGGGGAGTTCAGGTCTGGGGCCAACGTCCTGACTTTC | CASSLTGEFRSGANVLTF
TRBJ2-5 | TRBV6-1 | NA | few | TGTGCCAGCAGTGGGACAGGGAGGGGGACCCAGTACTTC | CASSGTGRGTQYF
TRBJ2-5 | TRBV19 | NA | few | TGTGCCAGTAGGGATGTGGGGAGGGAGACCCAGTACTTC | CASRDVGRETQYF
TRBJ1-1 | TRBV4-2 | NA | few | TGTGCCAGCAGCCAAGATGGTCAGGGCCCGAACACTGAAGCTTTCTTT | CASSQDGQGPNTEAFF
TRBJ2-3 | TRBV7-3 | NA | many | TGTGCCAGCAGCTTAAGAGTAGGGCGGTATTTT | CASSLRVGRYF
TRBJ2-1 | TRBV6-2/TRBV6-3 | NA | NA | TGTGCCAGCAGTTACCGACAAAGGAGCTACTACAATGAGCAGTTCTTC | CASSYRQRSYYNEQFF
TRBJ1-6 | TRBV7-9 | NA | few | TGTGCCAGCAGCTTCAATTCTCCGAATTCACCCCTCCACTTT | CASSFNSPNSPLHF
TRBJ1-1 | TRBV20-1 | NA | NA | TGCAGTGCTAAGGAGGGGCGAGAAGCTTTCTTT | CSAKEGREAFF
TRBJ2-6 | TRBV2 | NA | NA | TGTGCCAGCAGTGGAGACAGGACGAGCTCTGGGGCCAACGTCCTGACTTTC | CASSGDRTSSGANVLTF
TRBJ1-1 | TRBV29-1 | NA | few | TGCAGCGTAGGACACATGAACACTGAAGCTTTCTTT | CSVGHMNTEAFF
TRBJ2-6 | TRBV12-5 | NA | NA | TGTGCTAGTGCAGCCTCTGGGGCCAACGTCCTGACTTTC | CASAASGANVLTF
TRBJ2-4 | TRBV14 | NA | NA | TGTGCCAGTGGGTCCTCAATATCAAACATTCAGTACTTC | CASGSSISNIQYF
TRBJ2-1 | TRBV11-2 | TRBD2 | few | TGTGCCAGCAGCTTATTTAGGCTAGCGGGGCACTACAATGAGCAGTTCTTC | CASSLFRLAGHYNEQFF
TRBJ1-1 | TRBV10-3 | NA | NA | TGTGCCACGATTGAGACGGATGAAGCTTTCTTT | CATIETDEAFF
TRBJ1-1 | TRBV6-5 | TRBD1 | NA | TGTGCCAGCAGTTACTCTCGGATGAACAGGGGAGGAGAAGCTTTCTTT | CASSYSRMNRGGEAFF
TRBJ2-1 | TRBV7-3 | NA | few | TGTGCCAGCAGCTTAGAGGGTACTAGCTTAGTCTATGAGCAGTTCTTC | CASSLEGTSLVYEQFF
TRBJ2-7 | TRBV6-2/TRBV6-3 | NA | few | TGTGCCAGCAGTTACTCGAGTCGGCAGGTCTACGAGCAGTACTTC | CASSYSSRQVYEQYF
TRBJ1-2 | TRBV12-3/TRBV12-4 | NA | NA | TGTGCCAGCAGTTTAAGGTCGGCTAACTATGGCTACACCTTC | CASSLRSANYGYTF
TRBJ1-5 | TRBV27 | TRBD1 | many | TGTGCCAGCAGTTTACCCTCCGGACAGGGGAAAAATCAGCCCCAGCATTTT | CASSLPSGQGKNQPQHF
TRBJ2-2 | TRBV7-3 | NA | few | TGTGCCAGCAGCGCCCGGACAATCGCGAACACCGGGGAGCTGTTTTTT | CASSARTIANTGELFF
TRBJ2-1 | TRBV5-1 | NA | NA | TGCGCCAGCAGCTCCCAGGGAACCTACAATGAGCAGTTCTTC | CASSSQGTYNEQFF
TRBJ1-3 | TRBV3-1 | NA | few | TGTGCCAGCAGCCGGGGCCCCTCCGAGGACACCATATATTTT | CASSRGPSEDTIYF
TRBJ2-3 | TRBV9 | NA | NA | TGTGCCAGCAGCTCACCAACTGGGGATACGCAGTATTTT | CASSSPTGDTQYF
TRBJ1-2 | TRBV18 | NA | few | TGTGCCAGCTCACCGACAGAAAACTATGGCTACACCTTC | CASSPTENYGYTF
TRBJ1-5 | TRBV30 | TRBD1 | NA | TGTGCCTGGGCACCCACAGGGGGGCATCAGCCCCAGCATTTT | CAWAPTGGHQPQHF
TRBJ2-7 | TRBV27 | NA | NA | TGTGCCAGCAGTCCCGACCCTTTGGGGCTACCCTACGAGCAGTACTTC | CASSPDPLGLPYEQYF
TRBJ1-1 | TRBV29-1 | NA | few | TGCAGCGTTGTAGCTATGAACACTGAAGCTTTCTTT | CSVVAMNTEAFF
TRBJ2-5 | TRBV25-1 | NA | many | TGTGCCAGCAGTGGAGTCCAAGAGACCCAGTACTTC | CASSGVQETQYF
TRBJ2-3 | TRBV20-1 | NA | NA | TGCAGTGCTAACCTAAAGACAGATACGCAGTATTTT | CSANLKTDTQYF
TRBJ2-3 | TRBV6-5 | NA | NA | TGTGCCAGCAGTTACTCGATGGGGGGGGCGGCTCCGCAGTATTTT | CASSYSMGGAAPQYF
TRBJ2-1 | TRBV5-1 | TRBD2 | NA | TGCGTCAGCAGCTTAGATACCGGGACTAGCCGAGAGCAGTTCTTC | CVSSLDTGTSREQFF
TRBJ1-2 | TRBV6-5 | TRBD1 | NA | TGTGCCAGCAGTCAGGGGGCAGATGGCTACACCTTC | CASSQGADGYTF
TRBJ2-1 | TRBV6-5 | NA | NA | TGTGCCAGCAGTTACTCGACGGGGATTAATGAGCAGTTCTTC | CASSYSTGINEQFF
TRBJ1-5 | TRBV11-2 | NA | few | TGTGCCAGCAGCCCAACCGACAGAAATCAGCCCCAGCATTTT | CASSPTDRNQPQHF
TRBJ2-7 | TRBV5-1 | TRBD1 | NA | TGCGCCAGCAGCACAGGACAGGTGAACTACGAGCAGTACTTC | CASSTGQVNYEQYF
TRBJ2-7 | TRBV28 | TRBD2 | few | TGTGCCAGCAGTTCTGGCGGGGGGACTTACTTC | CASSSGGGTYF